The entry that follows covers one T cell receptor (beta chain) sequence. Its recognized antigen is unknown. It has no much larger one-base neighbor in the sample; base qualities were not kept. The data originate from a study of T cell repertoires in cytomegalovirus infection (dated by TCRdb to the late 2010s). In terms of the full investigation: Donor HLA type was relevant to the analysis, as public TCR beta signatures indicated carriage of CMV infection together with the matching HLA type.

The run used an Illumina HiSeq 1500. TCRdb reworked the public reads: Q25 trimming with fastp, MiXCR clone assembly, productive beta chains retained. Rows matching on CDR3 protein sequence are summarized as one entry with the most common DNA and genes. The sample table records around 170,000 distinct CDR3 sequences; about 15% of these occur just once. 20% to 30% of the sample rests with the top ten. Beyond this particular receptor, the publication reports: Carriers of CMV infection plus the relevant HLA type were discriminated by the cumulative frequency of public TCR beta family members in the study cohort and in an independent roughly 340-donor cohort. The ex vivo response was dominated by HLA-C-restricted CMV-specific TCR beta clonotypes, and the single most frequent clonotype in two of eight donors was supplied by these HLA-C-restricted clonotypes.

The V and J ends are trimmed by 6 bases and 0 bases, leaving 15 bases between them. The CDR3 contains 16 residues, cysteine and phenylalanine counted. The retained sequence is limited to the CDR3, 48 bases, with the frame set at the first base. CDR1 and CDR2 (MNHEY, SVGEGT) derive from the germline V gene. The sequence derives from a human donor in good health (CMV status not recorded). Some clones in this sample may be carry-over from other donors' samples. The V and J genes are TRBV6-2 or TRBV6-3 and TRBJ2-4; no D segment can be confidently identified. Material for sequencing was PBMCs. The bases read TGTGCCAGCAGACCCGTATTGCTACTAGCCAAAAACATTCAGTACTTC. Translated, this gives CASRPVLLLAKNIQYF.